These 20 T cell receptor beta chains share one sample of origin, sequenced in a study of cytomegalovirus exposure and HLA in healthy donors. It was with 60 Vbeta and 13 Jbeta primers that the PCR ran. Using immunoSEQ multiplex PCR, the repertoire was profiled, and TCRdb retains in-frame clones only, with some absent. This sample yields around 100,000 clones, of which about 68% are seen a single time; about 3.8% belongs to the top ten. The specimen sequenced was PBMCs. These receptors were obtained from a man aged 25 to 45 in good health and CMV-seropositive.

The chain couples TRBV11-2 to TRBJ1-5; 7 positions match TRBD1. This CDR3 region has 15 residues. V dropped 1 base and J dropped 4; count of bases not matched to a gene: 4. Germline lookup yields CDR1 SGHAT and CDR2 FQNNGV. CDR3 sequence: CASSLGAGGNQPQHF. The CDR3 DNA is TGTGCCAGCAGCTTAGGCGCAGGGGGGAATCAGCCCCAGCATTTT.

The chain has TRBV4-1 and TRBJ1-2; TRBD1 aligns across 7 bases. Trimming took 4 bases from V and 4 from J; bases not matched to a gene: 3. The CDR3 loop spans 13 amino acids. In germline, CDR1 is MGHRA, CDR2 YSYEKL. Here the CDR3 reads CASSPGQAYGYTF. As DNA, the CDR3 is TGCGCCAGCAGCCCCGGACAGGCCTATGGCTACACCTTC.

This sequence joins TRBV6-5 and TRBJ2-2; 7 nucleotides line up with TRBD1. J lost 4 bases, V lost 3 bases, and 5 bases had no gene match. Germline-derived CDR1 and CDR2 are MNHEY and SVGAGI. This CDR3 has 15 amino acids. CDR3 nucleotides: TGTGCCAGCAGTTATTTGGGGACAGTCACCGGGGAGCTGTTTTTT. This translates into CASSYLGTVTGELFF.

The rearrangement links TRBV5-1 to TRBJ1-1; possibly TRBD1 for D (5 bases). The germline V gene encodes CDR1 SGHRS and CDR2 YFSETQ. The CDR3 extends over 15 amino acids. The V end lost 3 bases, the J end lost 1 base, and 13 bases lay between the germline ends. CDR3 sequence (DNA): TGCGCCAGCAGCTACGCAGGGCCTTCGAACACTGAAGCTTTCTTT. Residues: CASSYAGPSNTEAFF.

The chain couples TRBV11-3 to TRBJ1-1, with D perhaps matching TRBD1 (6 bases). The CDR3 totals 15 residues. Germline-derived CDR1 and CDR2 are SGHNT and YENEEA. Trimming cost V 6 bases and J 1 base, with 15 bases left between them. The CDR3 DNA sequence: TGTGCCAGCAGTTTAATGGGGGCGGCGAACACTGAAGCTTTCTTT. Translation gives CASSLMGAANTEAFF. The complete variable domain, with remaining parts taken from reference TRBV11-3 and TRBJ1-1, reads EAGVVQSPRYKIIEKKQPVAFWCNPISGHNTLYWYLQNLGQGPELLIRYENEEAVDDSQLPKDRFSAERLKGVDSTLKIQPAELGDSAVYLCASSLMGAANTEAFFGQGTRLTVV.

The chain joins TRBV7-3 to TRBJ1-1; D is ambiguous. The CDR3 loop spans 14 amino acids. Deletions cut 5 bases from V and 1 base from J, with 11 bases between. CDR1 and CDR2 (germline): SGHTA, FQGTGA. Here the CDR3 reads CASSPPRGNTEAFF. The DNA for the CDR3 is TGTGCCAGCAGCCCCCCTCGGGGGAACACTGAAGCTTTCTTT.

The chain recombines TRBV29-1 with TRBJ2-3, with unresolved D. This CDR3 has 11 amino acids. The germline V and J ends were trimmed by 8 bases and 5 bases, with 11 bases remaining between them. Germline CDR1 reads SQVTM; CDR2 reads ANQGSEA. The CDR3 DNA reads as TGCAGCTCTCGTCAGGAAGATACGCAGTATTTT. Translating it yields CSSRQEDTQYF.

The sample holds one count of this clone. V usage is TRBV29-1 and J usage is TRBJ1-2; D unresolved. V gave up 6 bases and J gave up 4 bases, with 9 bases separating them. The CDR3 has 11 residues. Germline CDR1 and CDR2: SQVTM and ANQGSEA. CDR3 amino acids: CSVDSGYGYTF. CDR3 nucleotides: TGCAGCGTCGACTCGGGCTATGGCTACACCTTC.

This clone was observed a single time. The genes are TRBV5-1 and TRBJ1-6; 9 positions agree with TRBD1. Germline CDR1 is SGHRS and CDR2 is YFSETQ. The CDR3 runs 15 residues. After removal of 0 bases from V and 9 bases from J, the junction contained 4 bases not matched to a gene. CDR3 protein: CASSLAGTGLSPLHF. The CDR3 DNA follows: TGCGCCAGCAGCTTGGCCGGGACAGGGCTTTCACCCCTCCACTTT.

The gene calls are TRBV5-6 and TRBJ1-4; TRBD1 might be the D (6 bases). V lost 1 base to trimming and J lost 5 bases, with 12 bases between them. The CDR3 loop spans 15 amino acids. CDR1 is SGHDT, CDR2 YYEEEE, per germline. The CDR3 region is CASSLFQGQNEKLFF. The CDR3 DNA sequence: TGTGCCAGCAGCTTGTTCCAGGGGCAGAATGAAAAACTGTTTTTT.

The CDR3 DNA follows: TGTGCCAGCTCACCACCGGGGGCGGGCGAGCAGTACTTC. Translation gives CASSPPGAGEQYF. The genes are TRBV18 and TRBJ2-7, with a possible D match to TRBD1 (6 bases). Germline CDR1 and CDR2: KGHSH and LQKENI. Deletions cut 0 bases from V and 6 bases from J, with 9 bases between. The CDR3 spans 13 residues.

The V and J genes are TRBV4-2 and TRBJ2-3; 8 nucleotides line up with TRBD2. V shed 0 bases and J 1 base; nucleotides not matched to a gene: 6. This CDR3 contains 17 residues. The germline V gene encodes CDR1 LGHNA and CDR2 YNFKEQ. In nucleotides, the CDR3 is TGTGCCAGCAGCCAAGATCTTGCGGGGGGACGCACAGATACGCAGTATTTT. Amino acids: CASSQDLAGGRTDTQYF.

This clone came up a few times. The V and J genes are TRBV7-9 and TRBJ1-6, with TRBD1 identical over 9 bases. CDR3 size: 16 residues. Per the germline V gene, CDR1 is SEHNR and CDR2 is FQNEAQ (reference sequence). With V trimmed by 5 bases and J by 5 bases, 7 bases remained unmatched. This CDR3 is CASSANRGLNNSPLHF. DNA of the CDR3: TGTGCCAGCAGCGCCAACAGGGGGCTAAATAATTCACCCCTCCACTTT.

In this sample, this clone turned up once. This sequence joins TRBV6-5 and TRBJ2-7; 12 bases are shared with TRBD2. The CDR3 is made up of 14 amino acids. V was pared by 7 bases and J by 5 bases, with 6 bases of the junction left unmatched. The germline V gene encodes CDR1 MNHEY and CDR2 SVGAGI. CDR3 nucleotides: TGTGCCAGCAAGGCTAGCGGGGGGGCCCACGAGCAGTACTTC. Protein product: CASKASGGAHEQYF.

In its sample, this clone was seen a few times. J is TRBJ2-2 and V is TRBV10-3; TRBD1 matches 8 bases. With 6 bases clipped from V and 2 bases from J, the junction kept 2 bases outside the gene matches. The CDR3 contains 14 residues. Germline V CDR1 and CDR2: ENHRY, SYGVKD. This CDR3 reads CAIRQGVNTGELFF. The CDR3 DNA is TGTGCCATCAGACAGGGGGTAAACACCGGGGAGCTGTTTTTT.

The chain couples TRBV2 to TRBJ1-1, with D tentatively TRBD1 (6 bases). This CDR3 region has 13 residues. CDR1 and CDR2 from the germline V gene are SNHLY and FYNNEI. Trimming removed 9 bases at V and 2 bases at J, with 13 bases between. CDR3 protein: CASLLDRNTEAFF. The CDR3 region has the DNA TGTGCCAGTCTTCTGGACAGAAACACTGAAGCTTTCTTT.

The genes are TRBV19 and TRBJ1-1; D is possibly TRBD1 (6 bases). The CDR3 covers 14 residues. CDR1 and CDR2 from the germline V gene are LNHDA and SQIVND (reference sequence). V lost 4 bases to trimming and J lost 4 bases, with 13 bases between them. CDR3 sequence: CASSTGQMGTEAFF. CDR3 DNA: TGTGCCAGTAGTACCGGACAGATGGGCACTGAAGCTTTCTTT.

The rearrangement joins TRBV11-2 to TRBJ2-5, with D unresolved. CDR3 length: 13 amino acids. Germline lookup yields CDR1 SGHAT and CDR2 FQNNGV. V was pared by 5 bases and J by 7 bases, with 14 bases between. The CDR3 nucleotides read TGTGCCAGCAGCCCAACGATGAGGTGGACCCAGTACTTC. Encoded protein: CASSPTMRWTQYF.

This chain uses TRBV12-5 with TRBJ2-5, with 8 bases matching TRBD2. Germline CDR1 is LGHNT and CDR2 is FRNRAP. V was clipped by 5 bases and J by 1 base; unmatched bases: 12. The CDR3 length is 17 residues. CDR3 region: CASGAPSGLAGQETQYF. In DNA, the CDR3 is TGTGCTAGTGGTGCCCCTTCCGGGCTAGCGGGCCAAGAGACCCAGTACTTC.

This chain links TRBV27 with TRBJ2-1; TRBD2 aligns across 9 bases. The CDR3 has 15 residues. Per germline, CDR1 MNHEY and CDR2 SMNVEV (reference sequence). Germline trimming cut 7 bases from V and 8 bases from J; bases unmatched to any gene: 12. The CDR3 coding sequence is TGTGCCAGCACCTATAGCCTAGCGGGGTCCTATGAGCAGTTCTTC. As protein: CASTYSLAGSYEQFF.